One and the same sample provided the 4 T cell receptor beta chains below, sequenced in a study of tumor-infiltrating lymphocytes in primary liver carcinoma. Out of unsorted whole blood came the blood RNA, and germline DNA was extracted as well. Making TCR beta cDNA involved approximately 480 ng total RNA and a constant-region primer. Three nested multiplex PCR rounds, a slightly modified ARM-PCR, produced the libraries for TCR beta. Both of the initial two PCR rounds ran for 10 cycles and employed TRBV1-TRBV30 forward primers alongside a C-beta reverse primer. Each CDR3 protein is one row after TCRdb ran MiXCR on the multiplex PCR reads. The sample yields some 320,000 distinct CDR3 sequences, 65% seen once. Sequencing was carried out using peripheral blood. The source of these receptors is a man aged 35-49 years with primary liver carcinoma and hepatitis B virus infection.

With respect to this clonotype: Being one base from a much bigger clone, this may be a read error. The genes are TRBV29-1 and TRBJ2-7; D unclear. Between the trimmed V and J ends, which lost 4 bases and 2 bases, there was a span of 12 bases. The CDR3 runs 13 residues. Germline V CDR1 and CDR2: SQVTM, ANQGSEA. The CDR3 nucleotides read TGCAGCGTTGTTGGCTCCCCCACCTACGAGCAGTACTTC. Its translation: CSVVGSPTYEQYF.

On this clonotype itself: A read error may explain this, as a much larger clone is one base away. The V and J genes are TRBV6-6 and TRBJ1-6; no clear D gene. The CDR3 is 16 amino acids. Germline CDR1 reads MNHNY; CDR2 reads SVGAGI (reference sequence). The CDR3 sequence is CASRRTSDGWDSSLHF. In DNA, the CDR3 is TGTGCCAGCAGGCGTACAAGCGACGGCTGGGATTCATCCCTCCACTTT.

Details on this clonotype: A much more abundant neighbour one base away suggests this may be a read error. The chain has TRBV4-2 and TRBJ2-5, with TRBD2 matching 8 bases. This CDR3 is 16 amino acids long. Looked up from germline, CDR1 is LGHNA and CDR2 is YNFKEQ. DNA of the CDR3: TGTACCAGCAGCCAGGAGAGCGGGAGACCCGTCCAGGCCCAGTACTTC. Protein sequence: CTSSQESGRPVQAQYF.

Note on this clonotype: Germline and junction disagree at one end, which may indicate a read error. The chain joins TRBV7-2 to TRBJ2-4, with D uncertain. This CDR3 comprises 15 residues. Germline assignment: CDR1 SGHTA and CDR2 FQGNSA. The CDR3 DNA reads as TGTGCCAGCAGCTTAGACCCGTTAGCCAATAACATTCAGTACTTT. Protein sequence: CASSLDPLANNIQYF. Filled out from reference TRBV7-2 and TRBJ2-4, the complete variable domain reads GAGVSQSPSNKVTEKGKDVELRCDPISGHTALYWYRQSLGQGLEFLIYFQGNSAPDKSGLPSDRFSAERTGGSVSTLTIQRTQQEDSAVYLCASSLDPLANNIQYFGAGTRLSVL.